The clone carrying this T cell receptor beta chain was observed a handful of times. Its target is unknown. TCRdb redid the calling of the reads with MiXCR, one entry per CDR3 protein. The sample has approximately 350,000 distinct CDR3 sequences, 34% seen once. The entry originates in a study of T cell repertoires in cytomegalovirus infection. Findings and caveats of the study: What dominated the ex vivo response were HLA-C-restricted CMV-specific TCR beta clonotypes. Cumulative public TCR beta family frequency identified CMV carriers with the relevant HLA.

V lost 4 bases and J lost 8, with 12 bases in between. The CDR3 runs to 12 residues. Germline CDR1 reads GTSNPN; CDR2 reads SVGIG (reference sequence). The chain has TRBV30 and TRBJ2-1, with D maybe TRBD2 (6 bases). Here the sequenced sample was cultured PBMCs, taken from culture after CMV antigen stimulation. The clonotype originates from a human donor in good health (CMV status not recorded). Some clones in this sample may be carry-over from other donors' samples. The CDR3 protein is CAWMAGLDEQFF. The CDR3, as DNA: TGTGCCTGGATGGCGGGACTCGATGAGCAGTTCTTC. Based on the CDR3 plus reference TRBV30 and TRBJ2-1, the full variable domain is SQTIHQWPATLVQPVGSPLSLECTVEGTSNPNLYWYRQAAGRGLQLLFYSVGIGQISSEVPQNLSASRPQDRQFILSSKKLLLSDSGFYLCAWMAGLDEQFFGPGTRLTVL.